The T cell receptor (beta chain) described here comes from a study of blood T cell repertoires in COVID-19. Study-level background: Sample material is recorded as cDNA or gDNA derived from T cells, B-cell-depleted T cells, or PBMCs.

The CDR3 consists of 11 residues. Germline-derived CDR1 and CDR2 are DFQATT and SNEGSKA (reference sequence). Germline trimming cut 6 bases from V and 5 bases from J; bases unmatched to any gene: 1. In the original workflow: Reference gene primer amplification yielded estimated nucleated cell counts. Profiled with immunoSEQ multiplex PCR; TCRdb holds only in-frame clones, not every one. Clonal size and the V and J genes are those of that table, whereas D and trimming came from the DNA. Of some 100,000 clones listed, over 75% were seen once; the top ten hold 11%. The chain recombines TRBV20-1 with TRBJ1-1; TRBD1 matches 9 bases. The sample was peripheral blood. The TCR comes from a woman in her twenties or thirties with acute or convalescent COVID-19. This CDR3 is CSADRGTEAFF. The CDR3 DNA is TGCAGTGCGGACAGGGGAACTGAAGCTTTCTTT.